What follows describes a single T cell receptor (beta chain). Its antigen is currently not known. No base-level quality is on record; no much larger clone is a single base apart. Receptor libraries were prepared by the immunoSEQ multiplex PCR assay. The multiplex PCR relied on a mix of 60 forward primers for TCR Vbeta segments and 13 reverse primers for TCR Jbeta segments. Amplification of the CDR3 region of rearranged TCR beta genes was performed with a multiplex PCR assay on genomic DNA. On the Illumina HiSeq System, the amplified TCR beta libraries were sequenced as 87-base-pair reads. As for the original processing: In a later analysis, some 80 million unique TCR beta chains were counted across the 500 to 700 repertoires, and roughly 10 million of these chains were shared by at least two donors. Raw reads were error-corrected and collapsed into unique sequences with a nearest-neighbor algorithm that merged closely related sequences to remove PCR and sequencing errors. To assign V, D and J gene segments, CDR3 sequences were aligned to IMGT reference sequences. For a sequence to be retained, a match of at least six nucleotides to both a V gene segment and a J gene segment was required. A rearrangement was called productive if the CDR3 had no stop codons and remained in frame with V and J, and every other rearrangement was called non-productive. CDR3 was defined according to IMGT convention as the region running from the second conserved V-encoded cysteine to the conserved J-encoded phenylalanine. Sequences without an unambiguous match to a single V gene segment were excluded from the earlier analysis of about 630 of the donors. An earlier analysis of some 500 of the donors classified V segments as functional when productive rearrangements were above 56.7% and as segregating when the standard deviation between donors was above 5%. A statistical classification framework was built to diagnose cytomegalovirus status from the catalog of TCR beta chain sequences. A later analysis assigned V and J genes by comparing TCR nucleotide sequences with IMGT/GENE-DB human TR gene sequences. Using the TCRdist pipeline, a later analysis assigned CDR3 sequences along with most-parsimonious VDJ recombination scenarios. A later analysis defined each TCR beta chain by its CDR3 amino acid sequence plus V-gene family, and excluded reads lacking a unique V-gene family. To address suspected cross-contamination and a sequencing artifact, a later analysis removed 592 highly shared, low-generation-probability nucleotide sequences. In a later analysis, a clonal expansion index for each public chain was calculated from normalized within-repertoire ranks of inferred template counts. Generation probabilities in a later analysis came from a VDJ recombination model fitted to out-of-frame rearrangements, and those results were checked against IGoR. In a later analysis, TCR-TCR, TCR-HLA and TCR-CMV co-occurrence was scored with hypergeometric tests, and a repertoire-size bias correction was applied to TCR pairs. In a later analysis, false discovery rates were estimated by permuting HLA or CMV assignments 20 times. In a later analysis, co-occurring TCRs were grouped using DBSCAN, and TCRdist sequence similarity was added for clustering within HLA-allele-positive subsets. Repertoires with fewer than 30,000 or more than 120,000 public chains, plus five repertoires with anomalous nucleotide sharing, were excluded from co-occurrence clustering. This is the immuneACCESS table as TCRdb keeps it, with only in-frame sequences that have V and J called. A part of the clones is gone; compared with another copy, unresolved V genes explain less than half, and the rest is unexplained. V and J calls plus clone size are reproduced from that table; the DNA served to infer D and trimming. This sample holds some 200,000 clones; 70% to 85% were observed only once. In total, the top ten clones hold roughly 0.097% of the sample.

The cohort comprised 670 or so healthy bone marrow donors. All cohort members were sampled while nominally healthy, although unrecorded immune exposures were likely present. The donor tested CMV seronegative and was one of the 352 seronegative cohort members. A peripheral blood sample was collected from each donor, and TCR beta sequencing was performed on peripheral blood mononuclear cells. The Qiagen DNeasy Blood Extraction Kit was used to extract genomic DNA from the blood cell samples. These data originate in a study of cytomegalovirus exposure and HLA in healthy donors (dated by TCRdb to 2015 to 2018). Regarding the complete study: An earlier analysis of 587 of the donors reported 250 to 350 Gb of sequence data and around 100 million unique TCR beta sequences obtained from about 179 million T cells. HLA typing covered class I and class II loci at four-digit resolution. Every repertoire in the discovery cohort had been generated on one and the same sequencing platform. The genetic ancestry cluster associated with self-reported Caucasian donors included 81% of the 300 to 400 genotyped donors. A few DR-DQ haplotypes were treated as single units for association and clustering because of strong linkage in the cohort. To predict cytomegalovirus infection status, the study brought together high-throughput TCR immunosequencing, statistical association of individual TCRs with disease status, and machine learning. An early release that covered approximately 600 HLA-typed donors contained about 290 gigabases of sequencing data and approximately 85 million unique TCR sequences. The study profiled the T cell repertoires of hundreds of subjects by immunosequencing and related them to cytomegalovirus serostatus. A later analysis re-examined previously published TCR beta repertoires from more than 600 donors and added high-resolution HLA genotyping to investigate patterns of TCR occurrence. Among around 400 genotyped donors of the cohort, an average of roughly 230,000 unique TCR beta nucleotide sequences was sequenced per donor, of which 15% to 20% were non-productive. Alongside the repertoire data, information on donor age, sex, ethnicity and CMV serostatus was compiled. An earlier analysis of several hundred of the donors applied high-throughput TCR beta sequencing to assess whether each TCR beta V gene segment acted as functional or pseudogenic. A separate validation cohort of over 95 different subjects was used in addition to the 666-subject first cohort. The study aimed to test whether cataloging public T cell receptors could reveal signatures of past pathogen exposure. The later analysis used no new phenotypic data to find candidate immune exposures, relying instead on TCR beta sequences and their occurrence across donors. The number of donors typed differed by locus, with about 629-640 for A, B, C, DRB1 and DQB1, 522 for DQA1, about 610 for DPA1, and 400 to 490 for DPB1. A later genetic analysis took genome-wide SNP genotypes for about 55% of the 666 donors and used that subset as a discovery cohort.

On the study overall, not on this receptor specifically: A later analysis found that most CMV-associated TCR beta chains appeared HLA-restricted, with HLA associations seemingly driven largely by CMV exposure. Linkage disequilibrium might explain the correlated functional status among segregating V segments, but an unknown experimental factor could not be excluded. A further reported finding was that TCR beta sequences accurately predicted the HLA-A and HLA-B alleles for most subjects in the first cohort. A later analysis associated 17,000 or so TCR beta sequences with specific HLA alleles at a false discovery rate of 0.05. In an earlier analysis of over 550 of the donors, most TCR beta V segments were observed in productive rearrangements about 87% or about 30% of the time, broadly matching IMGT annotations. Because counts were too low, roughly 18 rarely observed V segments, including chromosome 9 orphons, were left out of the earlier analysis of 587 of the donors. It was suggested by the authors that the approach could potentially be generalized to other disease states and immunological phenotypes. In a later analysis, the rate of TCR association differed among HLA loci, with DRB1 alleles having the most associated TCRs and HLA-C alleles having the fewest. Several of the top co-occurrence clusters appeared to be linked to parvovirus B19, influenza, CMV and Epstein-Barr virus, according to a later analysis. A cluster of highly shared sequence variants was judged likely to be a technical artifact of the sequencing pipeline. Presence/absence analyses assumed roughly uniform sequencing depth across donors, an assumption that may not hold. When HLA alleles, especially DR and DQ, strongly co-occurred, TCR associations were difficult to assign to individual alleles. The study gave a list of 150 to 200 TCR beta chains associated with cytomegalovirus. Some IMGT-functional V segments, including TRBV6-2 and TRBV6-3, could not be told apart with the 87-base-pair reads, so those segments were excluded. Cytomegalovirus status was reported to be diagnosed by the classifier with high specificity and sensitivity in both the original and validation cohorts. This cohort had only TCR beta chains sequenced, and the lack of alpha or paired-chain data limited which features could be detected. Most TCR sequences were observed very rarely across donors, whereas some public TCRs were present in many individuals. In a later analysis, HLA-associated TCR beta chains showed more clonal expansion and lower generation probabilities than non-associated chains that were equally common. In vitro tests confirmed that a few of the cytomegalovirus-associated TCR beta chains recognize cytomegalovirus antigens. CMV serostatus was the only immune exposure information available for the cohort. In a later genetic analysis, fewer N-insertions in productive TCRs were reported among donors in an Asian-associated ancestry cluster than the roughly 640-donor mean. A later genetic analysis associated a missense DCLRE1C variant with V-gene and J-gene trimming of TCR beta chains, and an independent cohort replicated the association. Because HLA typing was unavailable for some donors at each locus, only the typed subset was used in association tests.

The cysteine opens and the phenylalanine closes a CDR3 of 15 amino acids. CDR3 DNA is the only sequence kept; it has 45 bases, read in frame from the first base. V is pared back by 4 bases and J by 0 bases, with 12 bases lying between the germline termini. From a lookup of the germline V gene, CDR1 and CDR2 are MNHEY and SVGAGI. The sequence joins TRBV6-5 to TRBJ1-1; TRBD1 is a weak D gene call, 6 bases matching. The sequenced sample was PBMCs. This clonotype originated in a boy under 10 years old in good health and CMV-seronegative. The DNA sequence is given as TGTGCCAGCAGTTCAACAGGGACCATGAACACTGAAGCTTTCTTT. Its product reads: CASSSTGTMNTEAFF.